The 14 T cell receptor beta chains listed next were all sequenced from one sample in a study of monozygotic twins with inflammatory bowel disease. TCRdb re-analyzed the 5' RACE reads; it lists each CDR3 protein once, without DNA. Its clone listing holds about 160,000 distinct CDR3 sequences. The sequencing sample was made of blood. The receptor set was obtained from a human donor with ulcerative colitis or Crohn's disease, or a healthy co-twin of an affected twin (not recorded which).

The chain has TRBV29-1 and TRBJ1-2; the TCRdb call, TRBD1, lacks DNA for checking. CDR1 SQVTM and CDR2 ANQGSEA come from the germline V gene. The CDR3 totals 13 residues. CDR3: CSVDVGQSRGYTF.

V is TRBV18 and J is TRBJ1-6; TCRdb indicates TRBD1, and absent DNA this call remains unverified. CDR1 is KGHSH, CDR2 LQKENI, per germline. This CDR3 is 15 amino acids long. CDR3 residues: CASSPHPGSGSPLHF.

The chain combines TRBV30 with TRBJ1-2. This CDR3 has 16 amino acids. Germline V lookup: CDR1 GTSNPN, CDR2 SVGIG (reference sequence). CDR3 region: CAWSVTGGTQMLGYTF.

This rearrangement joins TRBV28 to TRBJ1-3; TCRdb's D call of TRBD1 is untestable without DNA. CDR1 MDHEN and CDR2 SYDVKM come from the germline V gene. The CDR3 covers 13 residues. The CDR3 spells CASSPLAGNTIYF. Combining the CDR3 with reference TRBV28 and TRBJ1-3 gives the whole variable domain DVKVTQSSRYLVKRTGEKVFLECVQDMDHENMFWYRQDPGLGLRLIYFSYDVKMKEKGDIPEGYSVSREKKERFSLILESASTNQTSMYLCASSPLAGNTIYFGEGSWLTVV.

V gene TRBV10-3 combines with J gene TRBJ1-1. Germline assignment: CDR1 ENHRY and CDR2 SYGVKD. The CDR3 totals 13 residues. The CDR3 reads CASGGGMNTEAFF.

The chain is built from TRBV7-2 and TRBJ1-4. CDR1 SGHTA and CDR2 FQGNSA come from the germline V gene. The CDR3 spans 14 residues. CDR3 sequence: CASSLGGVNEKLFF.

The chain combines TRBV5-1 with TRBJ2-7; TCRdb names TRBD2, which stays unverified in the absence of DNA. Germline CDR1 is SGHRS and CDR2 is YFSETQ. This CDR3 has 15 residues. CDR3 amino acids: CASRLTSGSSYEQYF. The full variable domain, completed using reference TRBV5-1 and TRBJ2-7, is KAGVTQTPRYLIKTRGQQVTLSCSPISGHRSVSWYQQTPGQGLQFLFEYFSETQRNKGNFPGRFSGRQFSNSRSEMNVSTLELGDSALYLCASRLTSGSSYEQYFGPGTRLTVT.

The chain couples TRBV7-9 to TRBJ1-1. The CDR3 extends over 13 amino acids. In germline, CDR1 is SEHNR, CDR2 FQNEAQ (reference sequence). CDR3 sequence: CASSFQMNTEAFF.

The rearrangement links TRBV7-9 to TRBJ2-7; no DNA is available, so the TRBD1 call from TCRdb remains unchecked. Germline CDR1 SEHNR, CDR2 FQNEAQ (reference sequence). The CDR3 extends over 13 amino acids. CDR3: CASSITGDGEQYF.

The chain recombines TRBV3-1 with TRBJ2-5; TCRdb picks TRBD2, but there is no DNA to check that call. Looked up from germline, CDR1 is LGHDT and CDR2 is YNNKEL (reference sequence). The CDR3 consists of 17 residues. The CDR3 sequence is CASSQETSETAFRTQYF.

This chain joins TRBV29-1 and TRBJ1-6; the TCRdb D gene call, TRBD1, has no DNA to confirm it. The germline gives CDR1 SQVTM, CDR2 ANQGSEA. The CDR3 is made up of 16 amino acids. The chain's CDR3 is CSVRFTGQGANSPLHF.

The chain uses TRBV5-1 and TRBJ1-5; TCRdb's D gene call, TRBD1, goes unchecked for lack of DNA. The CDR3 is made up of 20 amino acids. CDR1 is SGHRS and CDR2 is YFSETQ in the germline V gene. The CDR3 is CASSLGPGTGGTEANQPQHF.

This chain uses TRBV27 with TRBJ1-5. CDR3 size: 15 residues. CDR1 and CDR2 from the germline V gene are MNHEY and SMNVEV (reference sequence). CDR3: CASSAAAGGNQPQHF.

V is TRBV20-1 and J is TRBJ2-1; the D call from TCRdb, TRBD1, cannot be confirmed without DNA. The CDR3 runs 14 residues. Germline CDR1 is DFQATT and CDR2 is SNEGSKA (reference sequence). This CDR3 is CSARGQGKVNEQFF.